A selection of T cell receptor beta chains follows, all from one sample in a study of long-term antiretroviral therapy in people with HIV. Sequenced by immunoSEQ multiplex PCR; TCRdb stores in-frame clones only, minus some. The data contain 25,000 to 35,000 clones, more than 95% of them singletons. The sequencing here drew on unsorted PBMCs, taken 6.9 years after starting antiretroviral therapy. These receptors were obtained from a man between 25 and 39 years old with HIV. Each CDR3 is given with its conserved first and last residue. Each record gives: V gene, clone size, CDR3 protein. Clone size appears in some rows only: once, few, many, or a class for an expanded clone.

v_gene: TRBV29-1; abundance: NA; CDR3aa: CSVQSLLRQDQQYF
v_gene: TRBV2; abundance: NA; CDR3aa: CASSPSGKQSELFF
v_gene: TRBV6-5; abundance: NA; CDR3aa: CASSPGGGYTF
v_gene: TRBV7-8; abundance: once; CDR3aa: CASSLSSGREADTQYF
v_gene: TRBV19; abundance: NA; CDR3aa: CASSAAGMNTEAFF
v_gene: TRBV6-1; abundance: NA; CDR3aa: CASSARDSTDTQYF
v_gene: TRBV6-6; abundance: NA; CDR3aa: CASSTGRGYTF
v_gene: TRBV7-3; abundance: NA; CDR3aa: CASSLAPLGELFF
v_gene: TRBV5-5; abundance: NA; CDR3aa: CASSLGGIGNTIYF
v_gene: TRBV7-9; abundance: NA; CDR3aa: CASSSHRALSYEQYF
v_gene: TRBV13; abundance: NA; CDR3aa: CASSSPGLADTIYF
v_gene: TRBV7-2; abundance: NA; CDR3aa: CASSFDSDGYTF
v_gene: TRBV5-1; abundance: once; CDR3aa: CASGNPSAPDTQYF
v_gene: TRBV13; abundance: NA; CDR3aa: CASSLRLAVQETQYF